A selection of T cell receptor beta chains follows, all from one sample in a study of blood T cell repertoires in COVID-19. TCRdb's copy holds only in-frame clones and misses some; the assay was immunoSEQ multiplex PCR. The data show 150,000 to 160,000 clones, with about four fifths seen just once and under 0.75% held by the top ten. The specimen sequenced was peripheral blood. The origin of the receptors is a man in his fifties or sixties with acute or convalescent COVID-19. CDR3s include the opening cysteine and the closing phenylalanine or tryptophan. D genes are given only for firm matches. Some rows mark clone size as missing; the rest say once, few, many or name a class of expanded clone.

CDR3nt	CDR3aa	abundance	d_gene	len	v_gene	j_gene
TGCGCCAGCAGCCAAGATATGCAGGGTCGGAGCTCCTATAATTCACCCCTCCACTTT	CASSQDMQGRSSYNSPLHF	NA	NA	19	TRBV4-3	TRBJ1-6
TGTGCCAGCAGTTACTTGACAGGGGGTTCGGGGCAGCCCCAGCATTTT	CASSYLTGGSGQPQHF	once	TRBD1	16	TRBV6-2/TRBV6-3	TRBJ1-5
TGTGCCAGCAGTGCACCGGGACAGGGGGCAAGCGGTGATGGCTACACCTTC	CASSAPGQGASGDGYTF	NA	TRBD1	17	TRBV6-1	TRBJ1-2
TGCGCCAGCCGGAGCGGTGGTAGCGGGAGGAATGAGCAGTTCTTC	CASRSGGSGRNEQFF	few	TRBD2	15	TRBV5-1	TRBJ2-1
TGTGCCAGTACCACAGGCCCTGGACTAGCGGGGACAGATACGCAGTATTTT	CASTTGPGLAGTDTQYF	NA	TRBD2	17	TRBV19	TRBJ2-3
TGTGCCAGTAGTCCCTTGTCTCCGGGACAGTATAATTCACCCCTCCACTTT	CASSPLSPGQYNSPLHF	NA	TRBD1	17	TRBV19	TRBJ1-6
TGTGCCAGCAGCCCGGGACAGGGGGCTCGGGAGACCCAGTACTTC	CASSPGQGARETQYF	NA	TRBD1	15	TRBV11-3	TRBJ2-5
TGTGCCAGCAGCGTAAGTAGCAGCTCTGGAAACACCATATATTTT	CASSVSSSSGNTIYF	few	NA	15	TRBV9	TRBJ1-3
TGTGCCAGCAGCCAAGCAATGGGGGAGGCTTCACCCCTCCACTTT	CASSQAMGEASPLHF	NA	NA	15	TRBV14	TRBJ1-6
TGTGCCGGAGACAGGGGAAACTATGGCTACACCTTC	CAGDRGNYGYTF	once	TRBD1	12	TRBV30	TRBJ1-2
TGTGCCAGCAGCACCGCCGACAGGGTGGTAGATCAGCCCCAGCATTTT	CASSTADRVVDQPQHF	NA	TRBD1	16	TRBV7-2	TRBJ1-5
TGTGCCAGCAGCGCGGGGACAGGGGGTAGTGGGGGTGCTAGCACAGATACGCAGTATTTT	CASSAGTGGSGGASTDTQYF	NA	TRBD1	20	TRBV9	TRBJ2-3
TGTGCCATCAGTGAGTTTGCACTAGCGGGAGTCAACGAGCAGTACTTC	CAISEFALAGVNEQYF	few	TRBD2	16	TRBV10-3	TRBJ2-7
TGTGCCAGCAGCGAAGGGACAGTGGACACTGAAGCTTTCTTT	CASSEGTVDTEAFF	NA	TRBD1	14	TRBV5-6	TRBJ1-1
TGTGCCAGCAGCTTGGTAGCGAATAGCAATCAGCCCCAGCATTTT	CASSLVANSNQPQHF	few	NA	15	TRBV5-5	TRBJ1-5
TGTGCCAGCAGCCCGGACTCACTAGCGGGGGGGACAGATACGCAGTATTTT	CASSPDSLAGGTDTQYF	NA	TRBD2	17	TRBV13	TRBJ2-3
TGTGCCAGTAGACTGACAGGACGAAATAGCAATCAGCCCCAGCATTTT	CASRLTGRNSNQPQHF	few	NA	16	TRBV19	TRBJ1-5
TGTGCCAGCAGCTTAGAGGGGGTAGCGACATACGGCTACACCTTC	CASSLEGVATYGYTF	once	NA	15	TRBV7-2	TRBJ1-2
TGTGCCAGCAGCTCGGACAGGGTTGGCGAGCAGTACTTC	CASSSDRVGEQYF	NA	TRBD1	13	TRBV7-2	TRBJ2-7
TGTGCCAGCGAGGCTAGCGGGAAGATCTACGAGCAGTACTTC	CASEASGKIYEQYF	few	TRBD2	14	TRBV6-4	TRBJ2-7
TGTGCCAGCAGTGAAACCCGGCTAGCGGGAGGCAATGAGCAGTTCTTC	CASSETRLAGGNEQFF	NA	TRBD2	16	TRBV6-1	TRBJ2-1
TGTGCCAGCAGCCAAGAGGGAGACAGGGGTGAAAAACTGTTTTTT	CASSQEGDRGEKLFF	NA	TRBD1	15	TRBV3-1/TRBV3-2	TRBJ1-4
TGCAGTGCCTTGGGACTCTACGAGCAGTACTTC	CSALGLYEQYF	NA	NA	11	TRBV20-1	TRBJ2-7
TGTGCCAGTACCCCCCAGGGGAACACTGAAGCTTTCTTT	CASTPQGNTEAFF	NA	NA	13	TRBV19	TRBJ1-1
TGTGCCAGTAGTATAGATGGCCAGCGGGAGTGGGAGACCCAGTACTTC	CASSIDGQREWETQYF	NA	TRBD2	16	TRBV19	TRBJ2-5
TGTGCCAGCAGCTTAGAGGGGGCTGGTGCCACTGAAGCTTTCTTT	CASSLEGAGATEAFF	NA	TRBD1	15	TRBV7-2	TRBJ1-1
TGTGCCAGCAGTTCCGGGTCGGGACAGGGCGGCACTGAAGCTTTCTTT	CASSSGSGQGGTEAFF	NA	TRBD1	16	TRBV27	TRBJ1-1
TGTGCCAGCAGCCGGACTAGCGGAGACAATGAGCAGTTCTTC	CASSRTSGDNEQFF	NA	TRBD2	14	TRBV4-2	TRBJ2-1
TGTGCCATCAGTGGTGGAGCCTACGAGCAGTACTTC	CAISGGAYEQYF	NA	NA	12	TRBV10-3	TRBJ2-7
TGTGCCAGCAGCTTATCGGGGTCGGGGGAGACCCAGTACTTC	CASSLSGSGETQYF	NA	NA	14	TRBV7-3	TRBJ2-5
TGTGCCAGCTCACCAAACGTCGAAGGGGGCATATATTTT	CASSPNVEGGIYF	once	NA	13	TRBV18	TRBJ1-3
TGTGCCAGCAGCGTAAATGGGCGGGACTATAATTCACCCCTCCACTTT	CASSVNGRDYNSPLHF	NA	NA	16	TRBV9	TRBJ1-6
TGTGCCAGCAAAACAAAAATAATCAGGGTTCAGCAGTACTTC	CASKTKIIRVQQYF	NA	NA	14	TRBV25-1	TRBJ2-7
TGTGCCAGCAGCCAAGAAGGAACAGGACAGGGATCTTCACCCCTCCACTTT	CASSQEGTGQGSSPLHF	few	TRBD1	17	TRBV4-2	TRBJ1-6
TGCGCCAGCAGCCAAGACGGGGTGGGCAAAAACATTCAGTACTTC	CASSQDGVGKNIQYF	NA	NA	15	TRBV4-3	TRBJ2-4
TGTGCCAGCAGCCAACACGCCAGTGGACTAGCGAATGAGCAGTTCTTC	CASSQHASGLANEQFF	NA	TRBD2	16	TRBV7-2	TRBJ2-1
TGTGCCTGGTACGACAGGGGAGGGATGAACACTGAAGCTTTCTTT	CAWYDRGGMNTEAFF	once	TRBD1	15	TRBV30	TRBJ1-1
TGTGCCAGCAGCCAAGATCGGGCAGCGGCCTACGAGCAGTACTTC	CASSQDRAAAYEQYF	NA	NA	15	TRBV3-1/TRBV3-2	TRBJ2-7
TGTGCCAGCAGTGGTAGGGACAGCTCCTATAATTCACCCCTCCACTTT	CASSGRDSSYNSPLHF	NA	TRBD1	16	TRBV6-1	TRBJ1-6
TGTGCCAGCAGCCGTTACAGGGAATCCTACGAGCAGTACTTC	CASSRYRESYEQYF	many	NA	14	TRBV7-9	TRBJ2-7
TGTGCCAGCAGTGTAACCGGGACTAGCGGGGGGAACACCGGGGAGCTGTTTTTT	CASSVTGTSGGNTGELFF	NA	TRBD2	18	TRBV25-1	TRBJ2-2
TGTGCCAGCGGTTGGGGGACTAGGCAAGAGACCCAGTACTTC	CASGWGTRQETQYF	NA	TRBD2	14	TRBV11-2	TRBJ2-5
TGTGCCAGCAACCCGAGACCGGGACAGGGTCAGCCCCAGCATTTT	CASNPRPGQGQPQHF	NA	TRBD1	15	TRBV7-3	TRBJ1-5
TGTGCCAGCAGCTTGACTAGCGGGGGGAACACCGGGGAGCTGTTTTTT	CASSLTSGGNTGELFF	NA	TRBD2	16	TRBV5-6	TRBJ2-2
TGTGCCAGCAGCTTAGAGCCAGCGGGGGTGCCCGGGGAGCTGTTTTTT	CASSLEPAGVPGELFF	NA	TRBD2	16	TRBV11-2	TRBJ2-2
TGTGCCAGCAGGGGGGGACAGACTAACTATGGCTACACCTTC	CASRGGQTNYGYTF	NA	TRBD1	14	TRBV7-9	TRBJ1-2
TGTGCCAGCAGGTCGACAGGGGCCGGGGCCGGGGAGCTGTTTTTT	CASRSTGAGAGELFF	NA	TRBD1	15	TRBV27	TRBJ2-2
TGTGCCATCAGTATGCGGACTACGAACACCGGGGAGCTGTTTTTT	CAISMRTTNTGELFF	NA	NA	15	TRBV10-3	TRBJ2-2
TGTGCCAGCAGCTTTGACGGGACAGGGGTCGGTCAGCCCCAGCATTTT	CASSFDGTGVGQPQHF	few	TRBD1	16	TRBV5-5	TRBJ1-5
TGTGCTAGTGGTTTCGGACAGGGGGCGAACACCGGGGAGCTGTTTTTT	CASGFGQGANTGELFF	NA	TRBD1	16	TRBV12-5	TRBJ2-2
TGTGCCAGCTCACCGGCGACAGTCGAGCAGTTCTTC	CASSPATVEQFF	NA	NA	12	TRBV18	TRBJ2-1
TGCGCCAGCAGCATTACAGGGAACTATGGCTACACCTTC	CASSITGNYGYTF	NA	NA	13	TRBV5-1	TRBJ1-2
TGTGCCAGTAGTATAGTAGGCAGGTCCTACGAGCAGTACTTC	CASSIVGRSYEQYF	NA	NA	14	TRBV19	TRBJ2-7
TGTGCCAGCAGCTTGGTGGGACTAGCGGGGGGCCGCAGCTCCTACGAGCAGTACTTC	CASSLVGLAGGRSSYEQYF	NA	TRBD2	19	TRBV11-2	TRBJ2-7
TGTGCCAGCAGTTCGTACGACAGGGGTCACTACGAGCAGTACTTC	CASSSYDRGHYEQYF	NA	TRBD1	15	TRBV6-6	TRBJ2-7